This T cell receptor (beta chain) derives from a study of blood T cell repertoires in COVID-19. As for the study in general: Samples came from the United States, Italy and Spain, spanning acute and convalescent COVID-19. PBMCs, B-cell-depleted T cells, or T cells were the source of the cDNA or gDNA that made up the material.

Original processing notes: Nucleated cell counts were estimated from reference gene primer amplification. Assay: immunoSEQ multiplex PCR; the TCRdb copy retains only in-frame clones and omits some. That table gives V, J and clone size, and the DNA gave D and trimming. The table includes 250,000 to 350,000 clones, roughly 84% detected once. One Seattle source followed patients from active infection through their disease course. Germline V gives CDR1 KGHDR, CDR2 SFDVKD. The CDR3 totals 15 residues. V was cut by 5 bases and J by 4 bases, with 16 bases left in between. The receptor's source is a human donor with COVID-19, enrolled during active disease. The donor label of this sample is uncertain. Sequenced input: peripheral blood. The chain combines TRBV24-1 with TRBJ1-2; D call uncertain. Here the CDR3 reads CATSAKTGSVYGYTF. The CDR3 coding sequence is TGTGCCACCAGTGCCAAGACCGGGAGCGTCTATGGCTACACCTTC.